This T cell receptor beta chain was obtained from a study of CD8 T cells in ankylosing spondylitis. General study results and limits: One TCR beta motif, made up of under ten highly homologous variants, appeared characteristic of ankylosing spondylitis blood. Reportedly, matched ankylosing spondylitis synovial fluid was significantly enriched for disease-linked clones. Relatively scarce in peripheral blood, disease-linked clones were CD8+.

This clonotype is deemed medium-sized (0.01 to 0.1%). Its antigen is undetermined. Generation of TCR beta libraries employed quantitative 5'-RACE incorporating molecular barcodes. In TCRdb, the 5' RACE reads were re-called with MiXCR into one record per CDR3 protein. Among approximately 25,000 distinct CDR3 sequences listed, about 2.6% were seen once. The CDR3 loop spans 15 amino acids. CDR1 and CDR2 (germline): SGDLS, YYNGEE. V dropped 0 bases and J dropped 3; count of bases not matched to a gene: 5. This rearrangement joins TRBV9 to TRBJ1-1; 7 bases fit TRBD1. The clonotype originates from a female donor with ankylosing spondylitis or in good health (not recorded which). The material sequenced was blood, either unsorted or a sorted T cell fraction (not recorded which). The CDR3 spells CASSVEVGQYTEAFF. CDR3 in DNA: TGTGCCAGCAGCGTAGAAGTGGGACAGTACACTGAAGCTTTCTTT.